This TCR beta chain was identified during a study of T cells expressing NK-cell markers. Comments on this clonotype: Antigen specificity is unknown.

One entry per CDR3 protein, without DNA, is what TCRdb gives after re-calling the 5' RACE reads. The repertoire table contains 120,000 to 150,000 distinct CDR3 sequences. Overall study results and limits: About 1.0-8% of CD8+ T cells in about six donors belonged to dominant NKG2C+ clonotypes.

This clonotype was obtained from a man aged 18 to 30 in good health. Source material: blood T cells: a sorted CD56 or NKG2C T cell subset, CD4+ or CD8+ T cells, or bulk PBMC T cells (not recorded which).

CDR3 sequence: CSARGPGLAGVNSHEQYF. This chain connects TRBV20-1 to TRBJ2-7; the D call from TCRdb, TRBD2, cannot be confirmed without DNA. The CDR3 is 18 amino acids. The germline V gene has CDR1 DFQATT and CDR2 SNEGSKA (reference sequence).